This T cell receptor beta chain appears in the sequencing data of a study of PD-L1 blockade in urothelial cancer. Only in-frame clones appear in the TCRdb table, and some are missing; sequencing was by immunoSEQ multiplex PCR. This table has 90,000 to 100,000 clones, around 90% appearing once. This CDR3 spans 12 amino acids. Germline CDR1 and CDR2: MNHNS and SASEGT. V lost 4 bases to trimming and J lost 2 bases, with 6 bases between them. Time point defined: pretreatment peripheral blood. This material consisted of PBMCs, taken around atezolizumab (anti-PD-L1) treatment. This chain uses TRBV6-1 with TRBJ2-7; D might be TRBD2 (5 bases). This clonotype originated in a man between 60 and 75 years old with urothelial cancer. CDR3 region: CASSVGTYEQYF. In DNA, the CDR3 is TGTGCCAGCAGTGTCGGGACCTACGAGCAGTACTTC.